These T cell receptor beta chains were read from a single sample in a study of blood T cell repertoires in COVID-19. Generated by immunoSEQ multiplex PCR, the TCRdb table keeps only in-frame clones and is missing some. The data hold approximately 350,000 clones, with 85% to 90% observed a single time. The sample taken for sequencing was PBMCs or T cells enriched from blood (not recorded which). The receptors shown here come from a man younger than 30 who had recovered from COVID-19. The conserved cysteine and the conserved F or W are not part of the CDR3 here.

10	TRBV12-5	ASGPELAEQF
9	TRBV23-1	ASSQLDEQF
14	TRBV27	ASSLSYGAAGTEAF
12	TRBV15	ATSSWDRDTEAF
13	TRBV9	ASSVGGREWNEQF
14	TRBV4-1	ASSQGGAGLSYEQY
13	TRBV2	ASSLQGDSNQPQH
10	TRBV2	ASSYFSNEQF
12	TRBV19	AIRGPQNTGELF
14	TRBV14	ASSQLAGGPYNEQF
13	TRBV5-1	ASSFTGSGTGELF
12	TRBV7-9	ASSLGAMNTEAF
13	TRBV7-6	ASSRDRGAYNEQF
12	TRBV4-3	ASSLTSASYEQY
11	TRBV4-1	ASSQTLTAEAF
13	TRBV6-1	ASSDGAGVSYEQY
15	TRBV7-2	ASSSTSGGSSYNEQF
13	TRBV6-2/TRBV6-3	ASSPSAGSLYEQY
13	TRBV5-1	ASSPTSGGNNEQF
10	TRBV2	ASRASGYGYT
15	TRBV7-6	ASSLGSGRAAWETQY
13	TRBV7-9	ASSLGPGLMETQY
10	TRBV29-1	SVAGVDYGYT
12	TRBV18	ASSPVVANYGYT
13	TRBV5-1	ASSRGQGGMETQY
13	TRBV21-1	ASRSGQGSNQPQH
13	TRBV5-8	ASSADGLTRIGYT
13	TRBV5-1	ASSSQGWHYNEQF
11	TRBV28	ASSLGQLSEQY
9	TRBV6-5	ASRQGAEAF
15	TRBV7-9	ASSLFVGGSYNSPLH
13	TRBV10-3	AISGREISYNEQF
13	TRBV3-1/TRBV3-2	ASSQAWGTAYEQY
11	TRBV9	ASSGTERNIQY
11	TRBV30	AWRAGSNYGYT
12	TRBV20-1	SASPSGGFNEQF
13	TRBV9	ASSVARDRAAGYT
14	TRBV7-8	ASSWGGSRNTDTQY
13	TRBV7-9	ASSLVRLAVHEQF
13	TRBV19	ASSIGQGWNTEAF
12	TRBV30	AWSAGTGKQPQH
13	TRBV7-3	ASSPDRGITDTQY
13	TRBV9	ASSPQNRGSDTQY
16	TRBV6-6	ASSPGQGAPGHGQPQH
12	TRBV20-1	SASSEGANQPQH
13	TRBV2	ASRIGTANTGELF
10	TRBV3-1/TRBV3-2	ASSQEAHTQY